This is a list of T cell receptor beta chains from one sample in a study of blood T cell repertoires in COVID-19. The table came from immunoSEQ multiplex PCR; TCRdb's copy has only in-frame clones and leaves some out. The sample has under 150,000 clones, around four fifths seen once; the top ten hold about 6.3%. Material: peripheral blood. These receptors were taken from a man at least 80 years old with active or convalescent COVID-19. The CDR3 runs from the conserved cysteine through the conserved F or W. D genes are given only for firm matches. A clone size is listed for some rows: how often the clone was seen (once, few, many), or a class if it is expanded.

NA	TRBV11-3	NA	TRBJ1-1	CASSLGGQLAFF	TGTGCCAGCAGCTTGGGGGGGCAGTTAGCTTTCTTT
NA	TRBV20-1	TRBD1	TRBJ2-7	CSARQGYEQYF	TGCAGTGCAAGACAGGGCTACGAGCAGTACTTC
NA	TRBV11-2	TRBD2	TRBJ2-1	CASSLGSAGGQFF	TGTGCCAGCAGCTTAGGGTCGGCGGGGGGCCAGTTCTTC
NA	TRBV6-6	NA	TRBJ2-7	CASRTGAEYEQYF	TGTGCCAGCCGGACGGGAGCAGAGTACGAGCAGTACTTC
NA	TRBV5-1	TRBD2	TRBJ2-3	CASSLASGAPDTQYF	TGCGCCAGCAGCTTGGCTAGCGGGGCCCCCGATACGCAGTATTTT
NA	TRBV7-3	NA	TRBJ1-1	CASSPGQNTEAFF	TGTGCCAGCAGCCCGGGACAGAACACTGAAGCTTTCTTT
NA	TRBV6-1	NA	TRBJ1-5	CASSEGGGNQPQHF	TGTGCCAGCAGTGAGGGAGGGGGCAATCAGCCCCAGCATTTT
NA	TRBV6-5	TRBD1	TRBJ1-6	CASSYRTGDNSPLHF	TGTGCCAGCAGTTACCGGACAGGAGACAATTCACCCCTCCACTTT
NA	TRBV7-7	NA	TRBJ2-2	CASSQGYTGELFF	TGTGCCAGCAGCCAGGGCTACACCGGGGAGCTGTTTTTT
NA	TRBV10-3	TRBD1	TRBJ1-4	CAISGTGGFTTNEKLFF	TGTGCCATCAGTGGGACAGGGGGTTTTACAACTAATGAAAAACTGTTTTTT
NA	TRBV21-1	NA	TRBJ2-7	CASSKACRQGDYEQYF	TGTGCCAGCAGCAAAGCGTGCCGTCAGGGGGACTACGAGCAGTACTTC
NA	TRBV28	TRBD1	TRBJ1-5	CASRPGQVYQPQHF	TGTGCCAGCAGACCAGGACAGGTCTATCAGCCCCAGCATTTT
NA	TRBV10-3	TRBD1	TRBJ1-1	CAIRGGQGKTEAFF	TGTGCCATCAGGGGCGGACAGGGAAAAACTGAAGCTTTCTTT
NA	TRBV19	TRBD1	TRBJ2-6	CASSIFPGTGVSGANVLTF	TGTGCCAGTAGTATTTTTCCCGGGACAGGGGTCTCTGGGGCCAACGTCCTGACTTTC
NA	TRBV19	TRBD1	TRBJ1-4	CASSPPTGANEKLFF	TGTGCCAGTAGTCCCCCGACAGGGGCTAATGAAAAACTGTTTTTT
few	TRBV30	NA	TRBJ1-2	CAWSTYYGYTF	TGTGCCTGGAGTACATACTATGGCTACACCTTC
few	TRBV11-2	NA	TRBJ2-1	CASSLAGEQFF	TGTGCCAGCAGCCTCGCAGGGGAGCAGTTCTTC
NA	TRBV3-1/TRBV3-2	NA	TRBJ2-7	CASSQGTFYEQYF	TGTGCCAGCAGCCAAGGGACATTTTACGAGCAGTACTTC
NA	TRBV6-6	NA	TRBJ1-3	CASSYGSTPGNTIYF	TGTGCCAGCAGTTACGGCAGTACCCCTGGAAACACCATATATTTT
NA	TRBV2	NA	TRBJ1-2	CASSVEGNYGYTF	TGTGCCAGCAGTGTAGAGGGAAACTATGGCTACACCTTC
NA	TRBV7-9	TRBD1	TRBJ1-6	CASSYKTGFSPLHF	TGTGCCAGCAGCTACAAGACAGGGTTTTCACCCCTCCACTTT
NA	TRBV7-2	NA	TRBJ2-3	CASSLSWGVSSDTQYF	TGTGCCAGCAGCTTATCGTGGGGGGTATCCTCAGATACGCAGTATTTT
NA	TRBV6-9	NA	TRBJ1-4	CASSGFAPRSEKLFF	TGTGCCAGCAGTGGGTTTGCTCCCCGGAGCGAAAAACTGTTTTTT
NA	TRBV7-2	TRBD1	TRBJ1-1	CASSLWGQGDTEAFF	TGTGCCAGCAGCCTGTGGGGACAGGGCGACACTGAAGCTTTCTTT
NA	TRBV10-3	TRBD2	TRBJ2-5	CAISESGGRETQYF	TGTGCCATCAGTGAGTCGGGAGGGCGAGAGACCCAGTACTTC
NA	TRBV5-1	NA	TRBJ2-2	CASSPSGSNTGELFF	TGCGCCAGCAGCCCGAGCGGTTCGAACACCGGGGAGCTGTTTTTT
NA	TRBV6-5	TRBD2	TRBJ2-5	CASSQGSGGAGYF	TGTGCCAGCAGTCAGGGTAGCGGGGGCGCGGGGTACTTC
NA	TRBV6-6	NA	TRBJ1-6	CASSYLQEPGSPLHF	TGTGCCAGCAGTTACTTACAGGAACCAGGTTCACCCCTCCACTTT
NA	TRBV29-1	TRBD1	TRBJ1-2	CSVETTGGGYGYTF	TGCAGCGTTGAGACGACAGGGGGGGGCTATGGCTACACCTTC
NA	TRBV3-1/TRBV3-2	NA	TRBJ1-6	CASSARRSGSSPLHF	TGTGCCAGCAGCGCTCGACGGAGTGGGAGTTCACCCCTCCACTTT
NA	TRBV7-2	TRBD2	TRBJ2-1	CASSLGSGGGAYNEQFF	TGTGCCAGCAGCTTAGGGTCTGGCGGGGGGGCCTACAATGAGCAGTTCTTC
NA	TRBV11-2	TRBD2	TRBJ2-1	CASSASSGGGYNEQFF	TGTGCCAGCAGCGCCTCTAGCGGGGGCGGGTACAATGAGCAGTTCTTC
NA	TRBV5-1	TRBD2	TRBJ2-1	CASSPGAGGLREQFF	TGCGCCAGCAGCCCGGGCGCGGGGGGGCTCCGAGAGCAGTTCTTC
once	TRBV7-8	NA	TRBJ1-2	CASSLAGANYGYTF	TGTGCCAGCAGCTTAGCCGGGGCTAACTATGGCTACACCTTC
NA	TRBV5-1	TRBD2	TRBJ2-5	CASSLTSGEETQYF	TGCGCCAGCAGTTTAACTAGCGGGGAAGAGACCCAGTACTTC
once	TRBV11-2	NA	TRBJ1-1	CASSSKNYLNTEAFF	TGTGCCAGCAGCTCTAAGAATTACCTGAACACTGAAGCTTTCTTT
NA	TRBV19	NA	TRBJ1-1	CASISGENTEAFF	TGTGCCAGTATTTCAGGGGAGAACACTGAAGCTTTCTTT
NA	TRBV28	TRBD1	TRBJ1-2	CASSLSGQGAYGYTF	TGTGCCAGCAGTTTATCCGGACAGGGAGCCTATGGCTACACCTTC
NA	TRBV19	TRBD1	TRBJ1-6	CASTSRGPGLNSPLHF	TGTGCCAGTACCTCTAGGGGGCCGGGACTTAATTCACCCCTCCACTTT
NA	TRBV5-5	NA	TRBJ1-1	CASSPDRYTEAFF	TGTGCCAGCAGCCCAGACAGATACACTGAAGCTTTCTTT
NA	TRBV6-5	TRBD1	TRBJ2-7	CASSYSQGAYEQYF	TGTGCCAGCAGTTACTCGCAGGGGGCCTACGAGCAGTACTTC
NA	TRBV7-8	NA	TRBJ1-5	CASSQGGSNQPQHF	TGTGCCAGCAGCCAAGGGGGTTCCAATCAGCCCCAGCATTTT
NA	TRBV7-2	TRBD1	TRBJ1-6	CASSYYPGQGISPLHF	TGTGCCAGCAGCTATTACCCTGGACAGGGGATTTCACCCCTCCACTTT
NA	TRBV2	TRBD1	TRBJ2-7	CASRDSFYEQYF	TGTGCCAGCCGGGACAGCTTCTACGAGCAGTACTTC
NA	TRBV9	NA	TRBJ1-1	CASSETAGEAFF	TGTGCCAGCAGTGAGACCGCGGGTGAAGCTTTCTTT
NA	TRBV6-6	NA	TRBJ1-4	CASSYMQGGEKLFF	TGTGCCAGCAGTTACATGCAGGGAGGTGAAAAACTGTTTTTT
NA	TRBV7-2	NA	TRBJ2-2	CASSRPPGANTGELFF	TGTGCCAGCAGCCGCCCTCCGGGGGCGAACACCGGGGAGCTGTTTTTT
NA	TRBV20-1	NA	TRBJ1-1	CSASRGNTEAFF	TGCAGTGCTAGTAGGGGGAACACTGAAGCTTTCTTT
NA	TRBV6-5	NA	TRBJ1-1	CASSLSGRSEAFF	TGTGCCAGCAGTCTCTCGGGTAGGTCTGAAGCTTTCTTT
once	TRBV7-2	TRBD1	TRBJ1-2	CASSPTRGTGDGYTF	TGTGCCAGCAGCCCCACCCGCGGGACAGGGGATGGCTACACCTTC
NA	TRBV10-3	NA	TRBJ2-7	CAISDKIRTDSYEQYF	TGTGCCATCAGTGACAAAATACGGACAGACTCCTACGAGCAGTACTTC
NA	TRBV19	NA	TRBJ2-1	CASSVRHGVSSYNEQFF	TGTGCCAGTAGTGTACGCCACGGGGTAAGCTCCTACAATGAGCAGTTCTTC
NA	TRBV28	TRBD1	TRBJ1-2	CASSFQGVNYGYTF	TGTGCCAGCAGTTTCCAGGGGGTAAACTATGGCTACACCTTC